The entry below describes one T cell receptor beta chain. These data belong to a study of control samples from healthy donors and cancer patients. Assay used: immunoSEQ multiplex PCR; TCRdb lists only in-frame clones, some missing. The sample shows 200,000 or so clones, 85% to 95% of them seen only once. The sequenced sample consisted of blood. This TCR derives from a man over 45 in good health.

CDR3 nucleotides: TGTGCCAGCAGCTTGAGCGGGGGGCCATCCTACGAGCAGTACTTC. Translation gives CASSLSGGPSYEQYF. The gene calls are TRBV11-2 and TRBJ2-7, with TRBD2 matching over 9 bases. Trimming at V came to 3 bases and at J to 1 base, leaving 4 bases not matched to a gene. This CDR3 has 15 residues. Looked up from germline, CDR1 is SGHAT and CDR2 is FQNNGV.